The sequence of this T cell receptor beta chain was determined in a study of blood T cell repertoires in COVID-19. The CDR3 has 14 residues. Germline CDR1 and CDR2: GTSNPN and SVGIG (reference sequence). Trimming took off 2 bases at V and 1 base at J, with 11 bases between the two ends. Sequencing used immunoSEQ multiplex PCR; TCRdb keeps in-frame clones, though not all of them. The repertoire holds about 78,000 clones, with 86% as singletons. The rearrangement links TRBV30 to TRBJ1-2; no definite D call. The sequenced material came from peripheral blood. The receptor was derived from a woman aged 60-75 years with acute or convalescent COVID-19. The CDR3 reads CAWSSRQINYGYTF. CDR3 sequence (DNA): TGTGCCTGGAGTTCGAGACAAATTAACTATGGCTACACCTTC.